This T cell receptor (beta chain) stems from a study of cytomegalovirus exposure and HLA in healthy donors. The PCR made use of 60 Vbeta and 13 Jbeta primers. Generated by immunoSEQ multiplex PCR, the TCRdb table keeps only in-frame clones and is missing some. The sample has 95,000 to 150,000 clones, more than 55% seen once. CDR1 and CDR2 (germline): LNHDA, SQIVND (reference sequence). J gave up 5 bases and V 6 bases, and 6 bases lay outside the gene matches. The CDR3 is 13 residues long. The sequenced sample consisted of PBMCs. The J gene is TRBJ1-2, the V gene TRBV19; TRBD1 agrees at 7 bases. The clonotype originates from a young man in good health and CMV-seronegative. The DNA for the CDR3 is TGTGCCAGTAGGGGGGACAGCGGGTATGGCTACACCTTC. Its translation is CASRGDSGYGYTF.